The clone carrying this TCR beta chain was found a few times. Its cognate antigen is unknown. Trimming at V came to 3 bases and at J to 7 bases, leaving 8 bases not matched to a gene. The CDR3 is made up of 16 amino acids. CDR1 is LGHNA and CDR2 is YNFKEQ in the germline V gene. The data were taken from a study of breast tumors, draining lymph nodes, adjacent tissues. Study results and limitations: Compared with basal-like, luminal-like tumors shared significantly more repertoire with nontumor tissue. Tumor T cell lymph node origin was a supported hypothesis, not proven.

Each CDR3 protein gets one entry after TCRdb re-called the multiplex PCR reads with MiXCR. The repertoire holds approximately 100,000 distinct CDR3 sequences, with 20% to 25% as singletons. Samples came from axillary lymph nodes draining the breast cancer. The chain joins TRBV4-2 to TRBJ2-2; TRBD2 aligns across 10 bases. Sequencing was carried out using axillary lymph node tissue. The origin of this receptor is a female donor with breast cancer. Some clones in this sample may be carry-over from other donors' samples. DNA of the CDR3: TGTGCCAGCAGCCATTCAGCGGGAGGGCGGGACGGGGAGCTGTTTTTT. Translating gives CASSHSAGGRDGELFF.